This T cell receptor beta chain was retrieved from a study of breast tumors, draining lymph nodes, adjacent tissues. Findings of the study overall: Tumor and nontumor repertoires were significantly more similar in luminal-like than in basal-like breast cancer. Tumor repertoires ranked between lymph nodes and nontumor tissue in diversity, with V and J gene preferences.

TCRdb reprocessed the multiplex PCR reads with MiXCR, giving one entry per CDR3 protein. Here the sample spans about 200,000 distinct CDR3 sequences, approximately 31% being singletons. Per the germline V gene, CDR1 is DFQATT and CDR2 is SNEGSKA (reference sequence). CDR3 length: 15 amino acids. V lost 6 bases, J lost 1 base, and 19 bases lay in between. Ten or more counts support this clonotype. Its antigen is currently unknown. Axillary draining lymph nodes of breast cancer patients supplied the node samples. The chain links TRBV20-1 to TRBJ2-7; tentative D call: TRBD1 (8 bases). The TCR sequence derives from a female donor with breast cancer. Some clones in this sample may be carry-over from other donors' samples. Sequenced input: axillary lymph node tissue. The CDR3 reads CSAGGGGQVSYEQYF. CDR3 bases: TGCAGTGCAGGGGGGGGGGGACAGGTGTCCTACGAGCAGTACTTC.